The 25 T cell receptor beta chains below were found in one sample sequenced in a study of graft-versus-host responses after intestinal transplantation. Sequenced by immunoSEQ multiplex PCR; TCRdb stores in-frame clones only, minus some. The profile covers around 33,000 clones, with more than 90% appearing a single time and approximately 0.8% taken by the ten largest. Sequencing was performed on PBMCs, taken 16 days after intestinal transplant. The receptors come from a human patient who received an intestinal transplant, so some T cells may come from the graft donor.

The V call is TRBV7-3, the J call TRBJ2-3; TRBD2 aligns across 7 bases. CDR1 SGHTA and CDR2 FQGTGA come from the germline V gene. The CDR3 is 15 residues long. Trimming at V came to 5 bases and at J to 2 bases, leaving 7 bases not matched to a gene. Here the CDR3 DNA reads TGTGCCAGCAGCCCCCAGGGACTATCCACAGATACGCAGTATTTT. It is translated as CASSPQGLSTDTQYF.

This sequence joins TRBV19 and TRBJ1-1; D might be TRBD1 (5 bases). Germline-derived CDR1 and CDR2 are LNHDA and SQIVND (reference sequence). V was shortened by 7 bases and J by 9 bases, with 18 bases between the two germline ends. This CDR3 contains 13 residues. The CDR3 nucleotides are TGTGCCAGTAAGTGGACCCTGGGGGACCAAGCTTTCTTT. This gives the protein CASKWTLGDQAFF.

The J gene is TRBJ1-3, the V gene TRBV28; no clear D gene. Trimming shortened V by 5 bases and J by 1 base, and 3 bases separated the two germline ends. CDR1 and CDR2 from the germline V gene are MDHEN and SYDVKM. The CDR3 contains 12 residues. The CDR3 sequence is CASSESGNTIYF. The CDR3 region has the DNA TGTGCCAGCAGTGAATCTGGAAACACCATATATTTT.

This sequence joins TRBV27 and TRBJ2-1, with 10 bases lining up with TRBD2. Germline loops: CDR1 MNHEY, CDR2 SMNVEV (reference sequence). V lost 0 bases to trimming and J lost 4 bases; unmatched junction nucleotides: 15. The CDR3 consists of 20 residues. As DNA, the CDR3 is TGTGCCAGCAGTTTATCGATAGGGAGGGCCAGCGGGAGGGTATACAATGAGCAGTTCTTC. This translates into CASSLSIGRASGRVYNEQFF.

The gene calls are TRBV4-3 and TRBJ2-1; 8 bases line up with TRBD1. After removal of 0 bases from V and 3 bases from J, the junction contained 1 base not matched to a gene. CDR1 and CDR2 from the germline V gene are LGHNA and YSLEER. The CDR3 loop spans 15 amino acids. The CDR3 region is CASSQETGGYNEQFF. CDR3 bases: TGCGCCAGCAGCCAAGAAACAGGGGGCTACAATGAGCAGTTCTTC.

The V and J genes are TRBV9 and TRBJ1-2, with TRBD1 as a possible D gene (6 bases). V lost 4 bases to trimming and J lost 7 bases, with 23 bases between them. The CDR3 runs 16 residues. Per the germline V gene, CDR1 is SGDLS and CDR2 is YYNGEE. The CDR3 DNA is TGTGCCAGCAGCCATGACGCGGGTGGGGGGCGTCGTGGCTACACCTTC. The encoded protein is CASSHDAGGGRRGYTF.

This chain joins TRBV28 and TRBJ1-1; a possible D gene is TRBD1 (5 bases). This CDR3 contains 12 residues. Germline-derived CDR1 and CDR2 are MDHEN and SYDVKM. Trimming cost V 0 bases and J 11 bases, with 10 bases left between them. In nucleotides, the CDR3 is TGTGCCAGCAGTTTATGGGCGGAGGGGGCTTTCTTT. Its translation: CASSLWAEGAFF.

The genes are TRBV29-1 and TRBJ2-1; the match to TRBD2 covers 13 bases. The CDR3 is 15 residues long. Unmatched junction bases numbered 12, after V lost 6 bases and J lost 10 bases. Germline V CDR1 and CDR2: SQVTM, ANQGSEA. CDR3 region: CSVAGLAGAVGEQFF. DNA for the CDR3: TGCAGCGTCGCTGGACTAGCGGGAGCGGTTGGGGAGCAGTTCTTC.

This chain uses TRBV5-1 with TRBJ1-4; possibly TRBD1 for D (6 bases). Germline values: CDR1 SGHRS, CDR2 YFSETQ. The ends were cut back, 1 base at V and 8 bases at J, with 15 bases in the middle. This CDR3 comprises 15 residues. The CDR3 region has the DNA TGCGCCAGCAGCTTGAGCGCAGGGGCTCGAGAAAAACTGTTTTTT. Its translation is CASSLSAGAREKLFF.

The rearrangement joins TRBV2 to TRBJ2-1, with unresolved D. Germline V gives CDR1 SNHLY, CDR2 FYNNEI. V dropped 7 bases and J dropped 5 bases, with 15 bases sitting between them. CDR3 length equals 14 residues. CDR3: CASTKGFRDNEQFF. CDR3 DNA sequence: TGTGCCAGCACCAAGGGATTTAGGGACAATGAGCAGTTCTTC.

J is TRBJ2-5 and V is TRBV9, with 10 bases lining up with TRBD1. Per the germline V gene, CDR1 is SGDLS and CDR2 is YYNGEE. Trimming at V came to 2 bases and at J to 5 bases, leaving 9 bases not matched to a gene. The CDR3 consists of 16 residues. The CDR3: CASSVTGGAGRETQYF. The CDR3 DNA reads TGTGCCAGCAGCGTGACAGGGGGCGCGGGGCGGGAGACCCAGTACTTC.

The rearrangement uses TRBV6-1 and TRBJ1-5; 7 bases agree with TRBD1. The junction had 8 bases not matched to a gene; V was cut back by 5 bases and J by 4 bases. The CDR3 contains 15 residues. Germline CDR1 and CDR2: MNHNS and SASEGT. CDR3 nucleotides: TGTGCCAGCAGTATCATACAGGGGTATAATCAGCCCCAGCATTTT. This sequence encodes CASSIIQGYNQPQHF.

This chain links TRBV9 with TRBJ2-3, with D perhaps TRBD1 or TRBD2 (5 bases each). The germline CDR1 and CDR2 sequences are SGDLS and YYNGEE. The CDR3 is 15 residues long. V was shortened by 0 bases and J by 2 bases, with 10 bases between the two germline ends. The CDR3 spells CASSVGGSTTDTQYF. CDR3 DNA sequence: TGTGCCAGCAGCGTAGGGGGGAGTACCACAGATACGCAGTATTTT.

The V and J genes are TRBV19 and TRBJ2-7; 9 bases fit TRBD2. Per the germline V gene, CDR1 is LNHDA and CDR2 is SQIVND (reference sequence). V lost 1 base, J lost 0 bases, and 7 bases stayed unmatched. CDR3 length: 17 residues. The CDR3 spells CASSIVQSGRSSYEQYF. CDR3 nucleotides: TGTGCCAGTAGTATAGTTCAGAGCGGGAGGTCCTCCTACGAGCAGTACTTC.

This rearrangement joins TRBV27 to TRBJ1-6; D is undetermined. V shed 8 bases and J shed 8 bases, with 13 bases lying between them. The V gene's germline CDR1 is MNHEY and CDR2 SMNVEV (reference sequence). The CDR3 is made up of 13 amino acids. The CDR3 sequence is CASGVSGYSPLHF. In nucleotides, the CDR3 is TGTGCCAGCGGAGTTAGTGGTTATTCACCCCTCCACTTT.

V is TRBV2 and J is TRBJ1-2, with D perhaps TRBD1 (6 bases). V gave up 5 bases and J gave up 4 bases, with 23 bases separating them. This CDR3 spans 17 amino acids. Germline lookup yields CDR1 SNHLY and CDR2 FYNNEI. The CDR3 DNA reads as TGTGCCAGCAGTAAAAAACAAGGGGGGGGGCCCGGCTATGGCTACACCTTC. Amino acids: CASSKKQGGGPGYGYTF.

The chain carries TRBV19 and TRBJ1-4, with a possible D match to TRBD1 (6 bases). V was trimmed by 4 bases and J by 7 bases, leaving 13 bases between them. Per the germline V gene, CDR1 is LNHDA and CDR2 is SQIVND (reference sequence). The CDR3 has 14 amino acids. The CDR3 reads CASSNTGQSEKLFF. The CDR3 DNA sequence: TGTGCCAGTAGTAACACAGGACAGTCTGAAAAACTGTTTTTT.

The CDR3 region has the DNA TGTGCCAGCAGTCCGACTCCCTACGAGCAGTACTTC. This translates into CASSPTPYEQYF. The rearrangement joins TRBV27 to TRBJ2-7, with D unresolved. Trimming took off 5 bases at V and 2 bases at J, with 7 bases between the two ends. Germline V gene data show CDR1 as MNHEY and CDR2 as SMNVEV (reference sequence). This CDR3 is built from 12 residues.

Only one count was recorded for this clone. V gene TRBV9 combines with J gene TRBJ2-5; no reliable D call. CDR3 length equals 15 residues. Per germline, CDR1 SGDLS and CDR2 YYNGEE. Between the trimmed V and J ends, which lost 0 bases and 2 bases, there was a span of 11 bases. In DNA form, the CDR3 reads TGTGCCAGCAGCGTAGGGGCAGCGAAACAAGAGACCCAGTACTTC. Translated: CASSVGAAKQETQYF.

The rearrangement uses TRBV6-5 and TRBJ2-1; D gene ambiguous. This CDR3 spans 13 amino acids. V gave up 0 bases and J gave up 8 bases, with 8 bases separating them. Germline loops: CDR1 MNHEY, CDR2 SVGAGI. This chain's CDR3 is CASSYSQYYEQFF. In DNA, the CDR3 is TGTGCCAGCAGTTACTCGCAGTACTATGAGCAGTTCTTC.

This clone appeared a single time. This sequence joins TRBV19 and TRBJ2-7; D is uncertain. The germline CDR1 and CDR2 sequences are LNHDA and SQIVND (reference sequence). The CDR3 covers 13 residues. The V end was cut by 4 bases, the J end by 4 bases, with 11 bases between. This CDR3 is CASSTGLGYEQYF. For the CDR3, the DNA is TGTGCCAGTAGTACCGGGCTCGGATACGAGCAGTACTTC.

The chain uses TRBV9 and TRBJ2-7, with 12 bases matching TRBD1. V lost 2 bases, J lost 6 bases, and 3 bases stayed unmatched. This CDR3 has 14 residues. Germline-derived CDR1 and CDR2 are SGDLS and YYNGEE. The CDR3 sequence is CASSVGTGGLEQYF. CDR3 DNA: TGTGCCAGCAGCGTCGGGACAGGGGGCCTCGAGCAGTACTTC.

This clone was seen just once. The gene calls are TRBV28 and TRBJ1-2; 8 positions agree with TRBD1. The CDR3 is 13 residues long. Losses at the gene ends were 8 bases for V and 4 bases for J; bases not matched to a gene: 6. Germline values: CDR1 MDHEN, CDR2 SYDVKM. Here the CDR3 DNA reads TGTGCCAGCCTTGACAGGGGTGTCTATGGCTACACCTTC. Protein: CASLDRGVYGYTF.

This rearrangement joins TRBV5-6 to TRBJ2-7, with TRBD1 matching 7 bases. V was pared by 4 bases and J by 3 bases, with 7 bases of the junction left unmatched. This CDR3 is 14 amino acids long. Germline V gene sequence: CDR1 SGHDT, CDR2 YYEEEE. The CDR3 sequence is CASSNGDSYYEQYF. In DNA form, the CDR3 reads TGTGCCAGCAGCAACGGGGACAGCTACTACGAGCAGTACTTC. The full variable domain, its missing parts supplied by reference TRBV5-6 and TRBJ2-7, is DAGVTQSPTHLIKTRGQQVTLRCSPKSGHDTVSWYQQALGQGPQFIFQYYEEEERQRGNFPDRFSGHQFPNYSSELNVNALLLGDSALYLCASSNGDSYYEQYFGPGTRLTVT.

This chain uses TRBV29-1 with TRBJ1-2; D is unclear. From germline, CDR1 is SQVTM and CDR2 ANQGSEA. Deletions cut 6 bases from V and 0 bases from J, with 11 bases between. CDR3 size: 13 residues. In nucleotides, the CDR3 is TGCAGCGTGATCAACAAGGCTAACTATGGCTACACCTTC. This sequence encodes CSVINKANYGYTF.